These T cell receptor beta chains were read from a single sample in a study of response to subunit inactivated influenza vaccine. TCRdb called the RT-PCR reads again in MiXCR, with one record for every CDR3 protein. Of about 650,000 distinct CDR3 sequences in the sample, about 15% were seen once. Material: PBMCs from blood, obtained approximately 13 days after vaccination. The source of these receptors is a man between 50 and 59 years old who received an inactivated influenza vaccine. Each CDR3 is given with its conserved first and last residue. Fields, in order: clone size, D gene, J gene, CDR3 length, V gene, CDR3 protein, CDR3 DNA. A D gene is named only where the DNA matches it firmly. Not every row has a clone size; where given, it reads once, few, many or a size class.

abundance: many; d_gene: -; j_gene: TRBJ2-3; len: 13; v_gene: TRBV18; CDR3aa: CASSPSSADTQYF; CDR3nt: TGTGCCAGCTCACCATCAAGTGCGGATACGCAGTATTTT
abundance: -; d_gene: -; j_gene: TRBJ2-1; len: 13; v_gene: TRBV6-4; CDR3aa: CASSQGSGHEQFF; CDR3nt: TGTGCCAGCTCCCAGGGTTCGGGTCATGAGCAGTTCTTC
abundance: once; d_gene: TRBD1; j_gene: TRBJ2-7; len: 15; v_gene: TRBV6-5; CDR3aa: CASSYMGQGAVEQYF; CDR3nt: TGTGCCAGCAGTTACATGGGACAGGGGGCGGTTGAGCAGTACTTC
abundance: -; d_gene: -; j_gene: TRBJ1-1; len: 13; v_gene: TRBV20-1; CDR3aa: CSAFRTVNTEAFF; CDR3nt: TGCAGTGCTTTTAGGACTGTGAACACTGAAGCTTTCTTT
abundance: -; d_gene: -; j_gene: TRBJ1-2; len: 14; v_gene: TRBV20-1; CDR3aa: CSASFAGAGYGYTF; CDR3nt: TGCAGTGCTAGTTTTGCGGGGGCGGGGTATGGCTACACCTTC
abundance: few; d_gene: TRBD1; j_gene: TRBJ1-5; len: 14; v_gene: TRBV12-3/TRBV12-4; CDR3aa: CASSGDRVNQPQHF; CDR3nt: TGTGCCAGCAGTGGGGACAGAGTCAATCAGCCCCAGCATTTT
abundance: once; d_gene: TRBD1; j_gene: TRBJ2-2; len: 16; v_gene: TRBV5-1; CDR3aa: CASSLRTGGNTGELFF; CDR3nt: TGCGCCAGCAGCTTGCGGACAGGGGGTAACACCGGGGAGCTGTTTTTT
abundance: few; d_gene: -; j_gene: TRBJ2-3; len: 18; v_gene: TRBV4-2; CDR3aa: CASSPTLHREFRIDTQYF; CDR3nt: TGTGCCAGCAGCCCTACCCTCCACAGGGAATTCAGGATCGATACGCAGTATTTT
abundance: -; d_gene: -; j_gene: TRBJ2-1; len: 17; v_gene: TRBV30; CDR3aa: CAWSRRPSAPSYNEQFF; CDR3nt: TGTGCCTGGAGTCGACGACCTAGCGCTCCTTCCTACAATGAGCAGTTCTTC
abundance: -; d_gene: -; j_gene: TRBJ1-5; len: 13; v_gene: TRBV20-1; CDR3aa: CSAPEGRNQPQHF; CDR3nt: TGCAGTGCTCCTGAAGGGCGCAATCAGCCCCAGCATTTT
abundance: -; d_gene: TRBD2; j_gene: TRBJ2-7; len: 15; v_gene: TRBV20-1; CDR3aa: CSARDVRGGLSEQYF; CDR3nt: TGCAGTGCTAGAGACGTACGGGGGGGCCTTAGCGAGCAGTACTTC
abundance: many; d_gene: -; j_gene: TRBJ2-1; len: 12; v_gene: TRBV29-1; CDR3aa: CSLDNSYNEQFF; CDR3nt: TGCAGCCTAGATAACTCCTACAATGAGCAGTTCTTC
abundance: few; d_gene: -; j_gene: TRBJ1-2; len: 12; v_gene: TRBV15; CDR3aa: CATSRDWDGYTF; CDR3nt: TGTGCCACCAGCAGAGATTGGGATGGCTACACCTTC
abundance: many; d_gene: -; j_gene: TRBJ1-6; len: 15; v_gene: TRBV6-5; CDR3aa: CASSYSNGEGSPLHF; CDR3nt: TGTGCCAGCAGTTACTCGAACGGCGAGGGTTCACCCCTCCACTTT
abundance: -; d_gene: TRBD1; j_gene: TRBJ2-2; len: 14; v_gene: TRBV20-1; CDR3aa: CSADRTGVTGELFF; CDR3nt: TGCAGTGCGGATCGAACAGGGGTCACCGGGGAGCTGTTTTTT
abundance: -; d_gene: -; j_gene: TRBJ1-5; len: 16; v_gene: TRBV6-2/TRBV6-3; CDR3aa: CASSYRGGNSNQPQHF; CDR3nt: TGTGCCAGCAGTTACCGAGGGGGAAATAGCAATCAGCCCCAGCATTTT
abundance: few; d_gene: -; j_gene: TRBJ2-3; len: 16; v_gene: TRBV6-2/TRBV6-3; CDR3aa: CASSHATGNVPDTQYF; CDR3nt: TGTGCCAGCAGTCACGCCACAGGAAATGTCCCAGATACGCAGTATTTT
abundance: few; d_gene: TRBD1; j_gene: TRBJ2-1; len: 19; v_gene: TRBV11-1; CDR3aa: CASSLGRDRGQRKNNEQFF; CDR3nt: TGTGCCAGCAGCTTGGGGAGGGACAGGGGGCAGAGGAAGAACAATGAGCAGTTCTTC
abundance: -; d_gene: -; j_gene: TRBJ1-1; len: 13; v_gene: TRBV10-3; CDR3aa: CAISEQANTEAFF; CDR3nt: TGTGCCATCAGTGAACAGGCGAACACTGAAGCTTTCTTT
abundance: few; d_gene: TRBD1; j_gene: TRBJ2-7; len: 13; v_gene: TRBV13; CDR3aa: CASSSRDRAEQYF; CDR3nt: TGTGCCAGCAGCTCCCGGGACAGGGCCGAGCAGTACTTC
abundance: many; d_gene: -; j_gene: TRBJ1-1; len: 15; v_gene: TRBV12-3/TRBV12-4; CDR3aa: CASSLAGGGDTEAFF; CDR3nt: TGTGCCAGCAGTTTAGCGGGGGGTGGGGACACTGAAGCTTTCTTT
abundance: -; d_gene: -; j_gene: TRBJ2-3; len: 16; v_gene: TRBV14; CDR3aa: CASSPIGGGILDTQYF; CDR3nt: TGTGCCAGCAGCCCCATTGGAGGCGGGATTTTAGATACGCAGTATTTT
abundance: few; d_gene: TRBD1; j_gene: TRBJ1-1; len: 16; v_gene: TRBV25-1; CDR3aa: CASNGPGQHMNTEAFF; CDR3nt: TGTGCCAGCAATGGCCCGGGACAGCATATGAACACTGAAGCTTTCTTT
abundance: many; d_gene: TRBD1; j_gene: TRBJ2-7; len: 17; v_gene: TRBV5-1; CDR3aa: CASSLAPSGTGVYEQYF; CDR3nt: TGCGCCAGCAGCTTGGCCCCCTCCGGGACAGGGGTCTACGAGCAGTACTTC
abundance: few; d_gene: -; j_gene: TRBJ2-7; len: 13; v_gene: TRBV20-1; CDR3aa: CSARGRNPYEQYF; CDR3nt: TGCAGTGCTAGAGGTCGGAATCCCTACGAGCAGTACTTC
abundance: few; d_gene: -; j_gene: TRBJ2-7; len: 14; v_gene: TRBV7-9; CDR3aa: CASSLGSGRGEQYF; CDR3nt: TGTGCCAGCAGCTTAGGCTCGGGTCGGGGCGAGCAGTACTTC
abundance: -; d_gene: -; j_gene: TRBJ2-5; len: 12; v_gene: TRBV11-2; CDR3aa: CASSFVLGTQYF; CDR3nt: TGTGCCAGCAGCTTTGTCCTGGGGACCCAGTACTTC
abundance: -; d_gene: TRBD2; j_gene: TRBJ2-7; len: 16; v_gene: TRBV9; CDR3aa: CASSSVPTSGTYEQSF; CDR3nt: TGTGCCAGCAGCTCCGTACCGACTAGCGGAACCTACGAGCAGTCCTTC
abundance: few; d_gene: -; j_gene: TRBJ2-3; len: 12; v_gene: TRBV7-9; CDR3aa: CASSFDPDTQYF; CDR3nt: TGTGCCAGCAGCTTCGATCCAGATACGCAGTATTTT
abundance: -; d_gene: -; j_gene: TRBJ2-7; len: 15; v_gene: TRBV5-1; CDR3aa: CASSLEAGFYYEQYF; CDR3nt: TGCGCCAGCAGCTTGGAGGCGGGATTCTACTACGAGCAGTACTTC
abundance: few; d_gene: TRBD2; j_gene: TRBJ2-1; len: 15; v_gene: TRBV5-1; CDR3aa: CASAGGRGGGNEQFF; CDR3nt: TGCGCCAGCGCCGGCGGGAGGGGTGGGGGCAATGAGCAGTTCTTC
abundance: few; d_gene: -; j_gene: TRBJ2-5; len: 19; v_gene: TRBV11-2; CDR3aa: CASSLDPPQGSLYQETQYF; CDR3nt: TGTGCCAGCAGCTTAGATCCGCCCCAGGGGTCCCTGTACCAAGAGACCCAGTACTTC
abundance: few; d_gene: -; j_gene: TRBJ2-2; len: 15; v_gene: TRBV20-1; CDR3aa: CSASHGGTDTGELFF; CDR3nt: TGCAGTGCTAGCCACGGCGGCACCGACACCGGGGAGCTGTTTTTT
abundance: -; d_gene: -; j_gene: TRBJ2-7; len: 14; v_gene: TRBV4-1; CDR3aa: CASSHVSLGWEQYF; CDR3nt: TGCGCCAGCAGCCACGTTAGTCTTGGGTGGGAGCAGTACTTC
abundance: many; d_gene: -; j_gene: TRBJ1-1; len: 11; v_gene: TRBV7-9; CDR3aa: CASNWGTEAFF; CDR3nt: TGTGCCAGTAACTGGGGCACTGAAGCTTTCTTT
abundance: many; d_gene: TRBD1; j_gene: TRBJ1-1; len: 11; v_gene: TRBV12-3/TRBV12-4; CDR3aa: CASSIGQEGFF; CDR3nt: TGTGCCAGCAGTATAGGACAGGAGGGTTTCTTT
abundance: -; d_gene: TRBD2; j_gene: TRBJ2-1; len: 19; v_gene: TRBV27; CDR3aa: CASSTPSGEGPCMFNEQFF; CDR3nt: TGTGCCAGCAGTACACCTAGCGGGGAGGGCCCTTGTATGTTCAATGAGCAGTTCTTC
abundance: -; d_gene: -; j_gene: TRBJ2-2; len: 12; v_gene: TRBV12-3/TRBV12-4; CDR3aa: CASSPDVGELFF; CDR3nt: TGTGCCAGCAGCCCGGATGTCGGGGAGCTGTTTTTT
abundance: few; d_gene: -; j_gene: TRBJ2-5; len: 15; v_gene: TRBV20-1; CDR3aa: CSARNRRSHQETQYF; CDR3nt: TGCAGTGCTAGAAACCGCCGATCTCACCAAGAGACCCAGTACTTC
abundance: -; d_gene: TRBD1; j_gene: TRBJ2-5; len: 16; v_gene: TRBV28; CDR3aa: CASSSYPGQIQETQYF; CDR3nt: TGTGCCAGCAGTTCCTACCCGGGACAGATCCAAGAGACCCAGTACTTC